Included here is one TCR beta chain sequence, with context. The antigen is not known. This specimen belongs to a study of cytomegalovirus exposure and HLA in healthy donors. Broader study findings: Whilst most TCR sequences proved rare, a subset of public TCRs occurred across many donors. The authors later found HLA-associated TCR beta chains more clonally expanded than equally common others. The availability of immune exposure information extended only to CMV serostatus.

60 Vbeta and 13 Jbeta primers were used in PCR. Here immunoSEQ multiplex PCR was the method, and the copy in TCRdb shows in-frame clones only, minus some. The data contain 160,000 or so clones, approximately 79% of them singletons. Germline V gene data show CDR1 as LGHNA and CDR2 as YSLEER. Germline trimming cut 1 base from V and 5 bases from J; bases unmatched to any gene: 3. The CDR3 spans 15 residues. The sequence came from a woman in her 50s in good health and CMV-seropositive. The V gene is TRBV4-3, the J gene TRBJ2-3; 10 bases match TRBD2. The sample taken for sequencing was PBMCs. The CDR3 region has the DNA TGCGCCAGCAGCCAAGTGAGCGGGGGGGTAGATACGCAGTATTTT. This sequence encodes CASSQVSGGVDTQYF.